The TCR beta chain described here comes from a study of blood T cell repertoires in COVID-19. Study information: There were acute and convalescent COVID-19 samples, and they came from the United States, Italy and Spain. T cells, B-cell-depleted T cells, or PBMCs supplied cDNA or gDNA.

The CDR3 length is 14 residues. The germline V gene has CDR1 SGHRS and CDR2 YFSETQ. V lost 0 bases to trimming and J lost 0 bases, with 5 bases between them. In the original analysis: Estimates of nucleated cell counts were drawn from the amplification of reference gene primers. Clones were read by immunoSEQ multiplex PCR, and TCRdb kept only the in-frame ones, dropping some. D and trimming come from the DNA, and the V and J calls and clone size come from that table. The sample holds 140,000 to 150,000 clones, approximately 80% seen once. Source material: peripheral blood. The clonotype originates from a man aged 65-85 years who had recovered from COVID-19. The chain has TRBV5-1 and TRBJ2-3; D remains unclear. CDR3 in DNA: TGCGCCAGCAGCTTGGGGGCCAGCACAGATACGCAGTATTTT. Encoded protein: CASSLGASTDTQYF.